The 4 T cell receptor beta chains given below trace back to one sample, sequenced in a study of T cell responses to AZD1222 COVID-19 vaccine. Only in-frame clones appear in the TCRdb table, and some are missing; sequencing was by immunoSEQ multiplex PCR. The table records tens of thousands of clones, roughly 90% of them present only once. Sequenced here: peripheral blood, sampled on day 0 of AZD1222 vaccination. The source of these receptors is an adult in good health.

The genes are TRBV18 and TRBJ1-2; D is unclear. V lost 0 bases and J lost 6, with 14 bases in between. The CDR3 has 15 residues. Germline lookup yields CDR1 KGHSH and CDR2 LQKENI. The chain's CDR3 is CASSPPILGFDGYTF. In DNA, the CDR3 is TGTGCCAGCTCACCACCAATTCTGGGGTTCGATGGCTACACCTTC.

The rearrangement joins TRBV7-2 to TRBJ1-3; D unresolved. This CDR3 has 16 residues. Deletions cut 3 bases from V and 0 bases from J, with 12 bases between. Germline CDR1 and CDR2: SGHTA and FQGNSA. The CDR3 loop is CASSFSSAFSGNTIYF. The CDR3 bases are TGTGCCAGCAGCTTCTCATCCGCCTTCTCTGGAAACACCATATATTTT.

The J gene is TRBJ1-5, the V gene TRBV15; the D is unclear. The CDR3 contains 15 residues. V lost 0 bases to trimming and J lost 3 bases, with 9 bases between them. Germline V CDR1 and CDR2: LNHNV, YYDKDF (reference sequence). CDR3 coding DNA: TGTGCCACCAGCAGAGAGGGAGGGTACAATCAGCCCCAGCATTTT. Amino acids: CATSREGGYNQPQHF.

This chain uses TRBV9 with TRBJ1-1; unclear D gene. This CDR3 comprises 14 residues. Germline V CDR1 and CDR2: SGDLS, YYNGEE. Trimming cost V 2 bases and J 6 bases, with 14 bases left between them. CDR3 DNA sequence: TGTGCCAGCAGCGTCATCCCTGGGGAGGCTGAAGCTTTCTTT. Translating gives CASSVIPGEAEAFF.